This TCR beta chain was sequenced during a study of blood T cell repertoires in COVID-19. Study details: Donors in the United States, Italy and Spain gave samples during acute or convalescent COVID-19. In each case, the material was cDNA or gDNA derived from T cells, B-cell-depleted T cells, or PBMCs.

Methods used by the authors: Nucleated cell counts were estimated from reference gene primer amplification. Measured with immunoSEQ multiplex PCR; TCRdb has only the in-frame clones, and not every one. That table is the source of V, J and clone size, and D and trimming were worked out from the DNA. This table holds 150,000 to 200,000 clones, about 80% found once. Per the germline V gene, CDR1 is SSHAT and CDR2 is FNYEAQ (reference sequence). V was pared by 11 bases and J by 4 bases, with 8 bases of the junction left unmatched. The CDR3 totals 15 residues. Source material: peripheral blood. This receptor was identified in a human donor with acute or convalescent COVID-19. The donor label of this sample is uncertain. This chain joins TRBV7-7 and TRBJ2-3; 14 bases fit TRBD2. CDR3 coding DNA: TGTGCCCGCCAGGGACTAGCGGGAGTCCCAGATACGCAGTATTTT. Translation gives CARQGLAGVPDTQYF.